The present entry profiles one T cell receptor beta chain with its context. Its target is not known. Both 60 Vbeta primers and 13 Jbeta primers went into the PCR. The repertoire was sequenced with immunoSEQ multiplex PCR; TCRdb's copy has only in-frame clones and lacks some. This listing includes about 35,000 clones. Per germline, CDR1 MGHDK and CDR2 SYGVNS. The ends were cut back, 3 bases at V and 7 bases at J, with 13 bases in the middle. The CDR3 runs 14 residues. The entry originates in a study of cytomegalovirus exposure and HLA in healthy donors. In the study overall: Among the roughly 370 genotyped donors, 70% to 85% were placed in the Caucasian-associated ancestry cluster.

Study-wide results and limits: One variant, a missense change in DCLRE1C, was linked in a later analysis to TCR beta V- and J-gene trimming.

The chain carries TRBV25-1 and TRBJ1-5; D unresolved. This sequence was found in a man aged 35 to 55 in good health and CMV-seronegative. Sequenced: PBMCs. The CDR3 loop is CASSDSERGQPQHF. The CDR3 nucleotides are TGTGCCAGCAGTGACTCTGAAAGAGGGCAGCCCCAGCATTTT.